This T cell receptor (beta chain) comes out of a study of spatial heterogeneity in lung cancer (dated by TCRdb to the late 2010s). General notes on the study: The donors were 60 to 80 patients from the lung TRACERx cohort who had early-stage, untreated non-small cell lung cancer. Follow-up PBMC samples were sequenced whenever available, with a median time to follow-up of approximately two years after resection. Beta-chain transcripts were consistently detected in greater numbers than alpha-chain transcripts, which likely reflects a higher abundance of beta-chain transcripts. In the raw uncorrected reads, each unique combination of TCR and UMI appeared more than ten times on average. In non-small cell lung cancer, the study quantitatively compared TCR alpha and beta repertoires across several tumor regions, matched nontumor lung, and blood. The study linked features of the TCR repertoire to counts of nonsynonymous mutations, which were determined by whole-exome sequencing of tumor tissue. At surgery, both alpha and beta chains were TCR-sequenced in 220 tumor regions, approximately 64 matched nontumor lung samples and some 60 PBMC samples. Findings and caveats that apply to the study as a whole: Comparisons of baseline and follow-up blood repertoires included only 11 to 15 patients. Additional single-cell paired TCR alpha and beta sequencing was considered necessary to confirm, at a functional level, the hypothesis that regional TCRs recognize regional mutations. Ubiquitous expanded tumor TCRs were detected in blood more often at tumor resection than at routine follow-up.

As regards this clonotype: This receptor's antigen is unknown. Per-base qualities were not stored, and no clone one base away is much larger.

What the time point label conveys for this sample: blood at routine non-recurrence follow-up after resection. TCR sequencing used whole RNA extracted from tumor and nontumor lung tissue, or from cryopreserved PBMC samples, without cell sorting. Only patients with enough RNA available from two or more tumor regions were chosen for TCR sequencing. The protocol used for the library was 5' RACE. TCRdb names NextSeq 500 as the instrument used. To allow correction of PCR and sequencing errors, the TCR library protocol tagged every TCR cDNA molecule with a unique molecular identifier. From the authors' description of their analysis: TCR identification, UMI-based error correction and CDR3 extraction were performed with Decombinator tools. TCRs above a frequency of 2 per 1,000, corresponding to the top 1% of the tumor frequency distribution, were defined as expanded. Each repertoire was subsampled 100 times to 5,000 TCRs, after which Renyi diversity was computed with the R vegan package. CDR3 similarity networks were constructed using string-kernel similarity of amino acid triplets, with links drawn between CDR3s whose pairwise similarity was above 0.82. TCRdb trimmed the raw reads at Q25, called clones with MiXCR and kept productive beta chains. Each CDR3 protein gets just one entry, which takes the most common genes and DNA from the rows behind it. The V and J calls and clone size come from TCRdb's table, not from the authors' own analysis. Within this sample are about 47,000 distinct CDR3 sequences, with approximately 12% of them counted one time only. Together, the top ten hold about 30% of the sample.

The CDR3 contains 13 residues, cysteine and phenylalanine counted. Of the read, only the CDR3 DNA is kept; its 39 bases are in frame from base 1. Clipping removes 3 bases from V and 5 bases from J, with 4 as the unmatched junction base count. From a lookup of the germline V gene, CDR1 and CDR2 are SGDLS and YYNGEE. The TCR comes from a male donor with early-stage non-small cell lung cancer. The sequence joins TRBV9 to TRBJ2-5; 7 of the junction bases match TRBD1. The specimen comprised PBMCs, sampled at follow-up. The DNA reads as follows: TGTGCCAGCAGCGGGGACAGATACGAGACCCAGTACTTC. The resulting protein is CASSGDRYETQYF.